The source of this TCR beta chain is a study of blood T cell repertoires in COVID-19. Study-wide background: Collection of acute and convalescent COVID-19 samples took place in the United States, Italy and Spain.

Everyone who took part was 18 to 89 years old, and they came from about two dozen US areas. Grouping used clinical history reported by participants in a survey and questionnaire. The CDR3 has 15 residues. V was clipped by 3 bases and J by 5 bases; unmatched bases: 6. Germline V gene lookup returns CDR1 KGHDR and CDR2 SFDVKD. Under the authors' procedure: Reference gene primer amplification gave estimated nucleated cell counts. TCRdb's table, derived via immunoSEQ multiplex PCR, lists solely in-frame clones and lacks some. V and J calls and clone size come straight from that table; D and trimming were deduced from the DNA. The table has a few hundred thousand clones, about four fifths seen once; the top ten hold approximately 3.6%.

What was sequenced was PBMCs or T cells enriched from blood (not recorded which). The receptor was isolated from a man in his forties or fifties who had recovered from COVID-19. The chain couples TRBV24-1 to TRBJ2-3, with 8 bases that match TRBD1. CDR3 region: CATSDRGQGRDTQYF. The CDR3 DNA follows: TGTGCCACCAGTGATAGAGGACAGGGCCGAGATACGCAGTATTTT.